The 10 T cell receptor beta chains in this list originate from one sample, sequenced in a study of blood T cell repertoires in COVID-19. Sequencing was performed with immunoSEQ multiplex PCR; in TCRdb, only in-frame clones are kept and a portion is missing. The sample comprises around 210,000 clones, around 85% of which are singletons, and approximately 5.1% rests with the top ten. The sequencing sample was made of peripheral blood. These receptors originate from a man in his fifties with COVID-19, enrolled during active disease.

This rearrangement joins TRBV28 to TRBJ1-1, with 7 nucleotides matching TRBD1. CDR3 length equals 12 residues. Looked up from germline, CDR1 is MDHEN and CDR2 is SYDVKM. V shed 6 bases, J shed 8 bases, and the junction held 6 bases outside the gene matches. This CDR3 reads CASRPPGQEAFF. The CDR3 DNA sequence: TGTGCCAGCAGACCACCGGGACAGGAAGCTTTCTTT.

V is TRBV5-1 and J is TRBJ1-6; D remains unclear. V dropped 0 bases and J dropped 6 bases, with 10 bases sitting between them. The CDR3 totals 15 residues. Germline V gene data show CDR1 as SGHRS and CDR2 as YFSETQ. The CDR3 is CASSLEQQSNSPLHF. The CDR3 DNA follows: TGCGCCAGCAGCTTGGAACAACAGAGTAATTCACCCCTCCACTTT.

The rearrangement links TRBV7-3 to TRBJ2-2; 8 bases fit TRBD1. Germline assignment: CDR1 SGHTA and CDR2 FQGTGA. This CDR3 region has 15 residues. V gave up 2 bases and J gave up 1 base; unmatched junction bases: 0. Written as DNA, the CDR3 is TGTGCCAGCAGCTTAGGACAGGGGAACACCGGGGAGCTGTTTTTT. Translating gives CASSLGQGNTGELFF.

V usage is TRBV3-1 (or the pseudogene TRBV3-2) and J usage is TRBJ1-2; 7 bases align to TRBD1. Germline V gene data show CDR1 as LGHDT and CDR2 as YNNKEL (reference sequence). There are 12 residues in the CDR3. J was trimmed by 4 bases and V by 6 bases; bases with no gene match: 2. The CDR3 bases are TGTGCCAGCAGGGGACAGCTCTATGGCTACACCTTC. It is translated as CASRGQLYGYTF.

The chain couples TRBV2 to TRBJ1-1; 7 nucleotides align to TRBD1. CDR1 is SNHLY and CDR2 is FYNNEI in the germline V gene. With 5 bases clipped from V and 11 bases from J, the junction kept 5 bases outside the gene matches. The CDR3 runs 11 residues. CDR3 in DNA: TGTGCCAGCAGTCCCACAGGGGCCGCTTTCTTT. It specifies CASSPTGAAFF.

This clone was observed once. The DNA of the CDR3 is TGTGCCAGCAGTTACCGACAGGGGGCGAAATACGAGCAGTACTTC. This gives the protein CASSYRQGAKYEQYF. This rearrangement joins TRBV27 to TRBJ2-7, with 10 bases that match TRBD1. CDR3 length equals 15 residues. Looked up from germline, CDR1 is MNHEY and CDR2 is SMNVEV (reference sequence). V gave up 4 bases and J gave up 4 bases; unmatched junction bases: 7.

This chain links TRBV28 with TRBJ2-1; TRBD1 might be the D (5 bases). The V gene's germline CDR1 is MDHEN and CDR2 SYDVKM. V gave up 3 bases and J gave up 8 bases, with 8 bases separating them. The CDR3 length is 12 residues. For the CDR3, the DNA is TGTGCCAGCAGTTTTCAGGGATATGAGCAGTTCTTC. This translates into CASSFQGYEQFF. The complete variable domain, with remaining parts taken from reference TRBV28 and TRBJ2-1, reads DVKVTQSSRYLVKRTGEKVFLECVQDMDHENMFWYRQDPGLGLRLIYFSYDVKMKEKGDIPEGYSVSREKKERFSLILESASTNQTSMYLCASSFQGYEQFFGPGTRLTVL.

The chain is built from TRBV4-2 and TRBJ2-1; TRBD2 aligns across 14 bases. The V segment lost 5 bases and the J segment 6 bases; nucleotides outside the gene matches: 3. This CDR3 is built from 15 residues. The germline CDR1 and CDR2 sequences are LGHNA and YNFKEQ. The CDR3, as DNA: TGTGCCAGCAGCTCGGGACTAGCGGGGGTCAATGAGCAGTTCTTC. Translated, it gives CASSSGLAGVNEQFF.

The gene calls are TRBV5-1 and TRBJ1-6, with a weak D call TRBD1 (6 bases). The CDR3 length is 15 residues. The V gene lost 0 bases and the J gene lost 7 bases, with 11 bases spanning the gap. Looked up from germline, CDR1 is SGHRS and CDR2 is YFSETQ. This CDR3 reads CASSLVVGANSPLHF. In DNA form, the CDR3 reads TGCGCCAGCAGCTTGGTGGTGGGGGCGAATTCACCCCTCCACTTT. Complete variable domain (other parts from reference TRBV5-1 and TRBJ1-6): KAGVTQTPRYLIKTRGQQVTLSCSPISGHRSVSWYQQTPGQGLQFLFEYFSETQRNKGNFPGRFSGRQFSNSRSEMNVSTLELGDSALYLCASSLVVGANSPLHFGNGTRLTVT.

This rearrangement joins TRBV2 to TRBJ1-5, with 7 bases fitting TRBD1. V lost 8 bases, J lost 4 bases, and 5 bases stayed unmatched. The germline V gene has CDR1 SNHLY and CDR2 FYNNEI. This CDR3 is built from 13 residues. As DNA, the CDR3 is TGTGCCAGCGACAGGGAGAGTAATCAGCCCCAGCATTTT. Its translation: CASDRESNQPQHF.